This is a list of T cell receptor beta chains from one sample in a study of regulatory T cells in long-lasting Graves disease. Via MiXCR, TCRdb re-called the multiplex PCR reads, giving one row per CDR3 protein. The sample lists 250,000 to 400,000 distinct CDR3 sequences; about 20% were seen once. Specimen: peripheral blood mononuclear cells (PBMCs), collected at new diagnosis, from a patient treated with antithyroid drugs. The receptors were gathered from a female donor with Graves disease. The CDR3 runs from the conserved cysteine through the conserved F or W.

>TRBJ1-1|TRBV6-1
CASSFEPIGRMNTEAFF
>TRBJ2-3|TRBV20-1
CSASKEGPTDTQYF
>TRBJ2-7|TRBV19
CASSGTGADSYEQYF
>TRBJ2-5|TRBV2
CASRALAGQETQYF
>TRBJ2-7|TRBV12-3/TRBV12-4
CASSLALGLAGSYEQYF
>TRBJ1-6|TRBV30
CAWSVSRHRNSPLHF
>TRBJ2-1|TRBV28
CAAGDRGVDEQFF
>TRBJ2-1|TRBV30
CAWSVRSGYNEQFF
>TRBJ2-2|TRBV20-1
CSARDPRSRNTGELFF
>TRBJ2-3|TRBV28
CASSLSGPMRTDTQYF
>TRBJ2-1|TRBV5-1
CASSLPWGASNEQFF
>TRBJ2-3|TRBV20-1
CSARVSSGKGGDTQYF
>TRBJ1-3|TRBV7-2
CASTASYGNTIYF
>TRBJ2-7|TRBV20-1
CSASLLGTGLSYEQYF
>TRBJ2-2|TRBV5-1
CASKRGDTRELVF
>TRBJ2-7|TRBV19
CASSIGQGSYEQYF
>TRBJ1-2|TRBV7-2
CASSLNRDEGYTF
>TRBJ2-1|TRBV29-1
CSVRGVLAGGSYNEQFF
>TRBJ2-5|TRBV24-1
CATSDSADSIQETQYF
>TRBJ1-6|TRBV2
CASKDRGSGGSPLHF
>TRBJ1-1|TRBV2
CASRGRLNTEAFF
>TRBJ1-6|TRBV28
CASSLLPGQDNSPLHF
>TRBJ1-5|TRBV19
CASSIRRVDQPQHF
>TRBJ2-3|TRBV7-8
CATYGFASDTQYF
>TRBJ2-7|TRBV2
CATAGTGTSYEQYF
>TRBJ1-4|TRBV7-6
CASSLLAATNEKLFF
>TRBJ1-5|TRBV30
CAWSVGQPQHF
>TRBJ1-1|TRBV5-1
CASSLWGARNTEAFF
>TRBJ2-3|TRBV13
CASSLGPTSGRIDTQYF
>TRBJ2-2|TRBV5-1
CASSPIGQSSTGELFF
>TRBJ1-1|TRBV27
CASSLSRTRKNTEAFF
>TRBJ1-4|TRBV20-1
CSFSRGPYNEKLFF
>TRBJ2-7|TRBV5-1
CASSLSPSGTSYEQYF
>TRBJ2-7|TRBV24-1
CATSDRTALNIYEQYF
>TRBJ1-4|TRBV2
CASSEAASEEKLFF
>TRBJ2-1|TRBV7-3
CASSLGERRLDHEQFF
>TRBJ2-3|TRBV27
CASSLSEAGTQYF
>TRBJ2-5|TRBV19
CASSIASGFPSQYF
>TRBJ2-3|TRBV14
CASSQEGRDTQYF
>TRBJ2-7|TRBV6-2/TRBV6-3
CASRSGTGGAYEQYF
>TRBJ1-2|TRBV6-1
CASRNSRAPDGYTF
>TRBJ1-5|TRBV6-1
CASIDSKSNQPQHF
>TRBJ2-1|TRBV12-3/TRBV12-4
CASSLSALAPYNEQFF
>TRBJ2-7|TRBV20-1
CSADGGMGYEQYF
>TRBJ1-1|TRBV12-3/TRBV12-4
CASSLGKGSLSEAFF
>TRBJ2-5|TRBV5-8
CASSSHRQGPETQYF
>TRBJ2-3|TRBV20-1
CSAGTSGRTDTQYF
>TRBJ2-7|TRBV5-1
CASSLDGAGLYYEQYF
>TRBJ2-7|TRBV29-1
CSVARDRVRNEQYF
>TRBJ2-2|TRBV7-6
CASSLAPWGNTGELFF
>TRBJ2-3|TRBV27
CASSLRPPGQGSTDTQYF
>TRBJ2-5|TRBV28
CASSRADRKETQYF
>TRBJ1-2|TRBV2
CASSEALSGGAWGYTF